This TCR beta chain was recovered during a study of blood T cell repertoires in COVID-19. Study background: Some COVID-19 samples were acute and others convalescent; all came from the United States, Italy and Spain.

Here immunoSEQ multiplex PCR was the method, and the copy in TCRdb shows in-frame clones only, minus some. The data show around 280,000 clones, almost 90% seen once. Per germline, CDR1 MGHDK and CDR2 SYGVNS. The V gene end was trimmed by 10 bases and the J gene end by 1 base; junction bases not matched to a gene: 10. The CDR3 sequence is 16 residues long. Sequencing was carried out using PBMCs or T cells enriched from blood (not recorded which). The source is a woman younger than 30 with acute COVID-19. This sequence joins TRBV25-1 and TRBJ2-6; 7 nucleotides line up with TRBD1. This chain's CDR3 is CATETGLRSGANVLTF. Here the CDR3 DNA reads TGTGCCACCGAGACAGGGTTAAGGTCTGGGGCCAACGTCCTGACTTTC. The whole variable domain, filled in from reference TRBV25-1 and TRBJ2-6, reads EADIYQTPRYLVIGTGKKITLECSQTMGHDKMYWYQQDPGMELHLIHYSYGVNSTEKGDLSSESTVSRIRTEHFPLTLESARPSHTSQYLCATETGLRSGANVLTFGAGSRLTVL.